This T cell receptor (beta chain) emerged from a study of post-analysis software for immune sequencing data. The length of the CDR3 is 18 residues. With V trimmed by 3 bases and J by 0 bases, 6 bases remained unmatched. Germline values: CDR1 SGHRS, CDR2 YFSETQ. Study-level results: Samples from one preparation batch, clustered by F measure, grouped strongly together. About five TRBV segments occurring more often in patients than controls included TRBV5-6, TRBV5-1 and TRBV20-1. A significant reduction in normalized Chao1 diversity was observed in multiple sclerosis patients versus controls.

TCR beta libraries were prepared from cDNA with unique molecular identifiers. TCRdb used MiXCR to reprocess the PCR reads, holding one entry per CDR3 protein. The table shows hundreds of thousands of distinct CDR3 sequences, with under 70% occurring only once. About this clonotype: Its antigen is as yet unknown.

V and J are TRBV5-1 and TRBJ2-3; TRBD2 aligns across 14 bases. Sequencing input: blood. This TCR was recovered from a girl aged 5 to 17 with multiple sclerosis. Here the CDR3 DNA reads TGCGCCAGCAGCTCGGGGGGACTAGCGGGAGTAAGCACAGATACGCAGTATTTT. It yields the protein CASSSGGLAGVSTDTQYF. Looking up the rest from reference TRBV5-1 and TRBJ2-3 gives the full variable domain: KAGVTQTPRYLIKTRGQQVTLSCSPISGHRSVSWYQQTPGQGLQFLFEYFSETQRNKGNFPGRFSGRQFSNSRSEMNVSTLELGDSALYLCASSSGGLAGVSTDTQYFGPGTRLTVL.